A single sample is the source of the 32 T cell receptor beta chains below, sequenced in a study of blood T cells in healthy people across ages. Sample-barcoded 5' priming and a J-beta primer mix drove a second PCR of about 6 to 12 cycles. Using its own MiXCR run on the 5' RACE reads, TCRdb lists one record per CDR3 protein. This table has approximately 490,000 distinct CDR3 sequences, more than 20% appearing once. The data were also submitted as part of a second study, on T cells of mothers and their children.

The sample was blood. The source of these receptors is a boy between 5 and 17 years old in good health.

The V call is TRBV6-2 or TRBV6-3, the J call TRBJ1-1, with a possible D match to TRBD1 (6 bases). The CDR3 extends over 14 amino acids. CDR1 is MNHEY, CDR2 SVGEGT, per germline. Trimming took off 6 bases at V and 5 bases at J, with 16 bases between the two ends. In nucleotides, the CDR3 is TGTGCCAGCAGCCGCAGGGGAGAGTGGACTGAAGCTTTCTTT. Protein product: CASSRRGEWTEAFF.

This clonotype has a single count. The chain employs TRBV27 and TRBJ2-7; no firm D call. Germline CDR1 is MNHEY and CDR2 is SMNVEV (reference sequence). Trimming took off 6 bases at V and 2 bases at J, with 14 bases between the two ends. This CDR3 contains 14 residues. This CDR3 is CASSPAGPPYEQYF. The CDR3 region has the DNA TGTGCCAGCAGCCCGGCCGGGCCCCCCTACGAGCAGTACTTC.

This clonotype has just a few counts. The chain recombines TRBV28 with TRBJ2-2; tentative D call: TRBD1 (6 bases). CDR3 length: 14 amino acids. Germline V gene sequence: CDR1 MDHEN, CDR2 SYDVKM. Trimming removed 7 bases at V and 3 bases at J, with 12 bases between. The CDR3 region is CASTARGDTGELFF. DNA of the CDR3: TGTGCCAGCACGGCCAGGGGAGACACCGGGGAGCTGTTTTTT.

This clonotype has a handful of counts. The CDR3: CSARDFKANTEAFF. As DNA, the CDR3 is TGCAGTGCTAGAGATTTCAAGGCGAACACTGAAGCTTTCTTT. The V gene is TRBV20-1, the J gene TRBJ1-1; no clear D gene. V lost 0 bases to trimming and J lost 1 base, with 9 bases between them. Germline lookup yields CDR1 DFQATT and CDR2 SNEGSKA (reference sequence). The CDR3 covers 14 residues.

This clonotype was counted only a few times. The chain couples TRBV6-1 to TRBJ1-4, with TRBD1 identical over 7 bases. This CDR3 region has 18 residues. V trimming: 8 bases; J trimming: 8 bases; junction bases outside the gene matches: 23. Germline V gives CDR1 MNHNS, CDR2 SASEGT. CDR3 nucleotide sequence: TGTGCCAGCTACCAACCTCTTGACTCCAAGGGGGCAGGGGAAAAACTGTTTTTT. This gives the protein CASYQPLDSKGAGEKLFF.

This clonotype has just a few counts. Being one base from a much bigger clone, this may be a read error. The chain is built from TRBV7-8 and TRBJ2-2; TRBD2 agrees at 11 bases. CDR3 size: 16 residues. The V gene's germline CDR1 is SGHVS and CDR2 FQNEAQ. The CDR3 reads CASSLAPSGRTGELSF. CDR3 nucleotide sequence: TGTGCCAGCAGCTTAGCCCCTAGCGGGAGGACCGGGGAGCTGTCTTTT.

Many counts were recorded for this clonotype. The rearrangement joins TRBV7-2 to TRBJ2-7; no clear D gene. Germline V gene sequence: CDR1 SGHTA, CDR2 FQGNSA. The germline V and J ends were trimmed by 1 base and 5 bases, with 9 bases remaining between them. The CDR3 spans 13 residues. The CDR3 bases are TGTGCCAGCAGCTTAGGGGGAAGGGACGAGCAGTACTTC. This translates into CASSLGGRDEQYF.

This chain joins TRBV3-1 and TRBJ1-1; D gene ambiguous. Trimming cost V 0 bases and J 0 bases, with 8 bases left between them. The CDR3 contains 15 residues. The germline gives CDR1 LGHDT, CDR2 YNNKEL (reference sequence). The CDR3 DNA reads as TGTGCCAGCAGCCAAGATGGGGTTATGAACACTGAAGCTTTCTTT. Translated, it gives CASSQDGVMNTEAFF. Drawing the rest from reference TRBV3-1 and TRBJ1-1, the complete variable domain is DTAVSQTPKYLVTQMGNDKSIKCEQNLGHDTMYWYKQDSKKFLKIMFSYNNKELIINETVPNRFSPKSPDKAHLNLHINSLELGDSAVYFCASSQDGVMNTEAFFGQGTRLTVV.

The V and J genes are TRBV28 and TRBJ2-3, with a weak D call TRBD1 (5 bases). The CDR3 has 13 residues. Germline CDR1 and CDR2: MDHEN and SYDVKM. V was trimmed by 2 bases and J by 5 bases, leaving 8 bases between them. The CDR3 bases are TGTGCCAGCAGTTTAAAAAGGGGAGATACGCAGTATTTT. Amino acid sequence: CASSLKRGDTQYF.

The chain joins TRBV6-2 or TRBV6-3 to TRBJ1-1; D unclear. This CDR3 has 14 residues. Looked up from germline, CDR1 is MNHEY and CDR2 is SVGEGT. The ends were cut back, 2 bases at V and 0 bases at J, with 7 bases in the middle. The CDR3 here is CASSYGRMNTEAFF. The CDR3 DNA follows: TGTGCCAGCAGTTACGGGAGGATGAACACTGAAGCTTTCTTT.

This chain links TRBV27 with TRBJ1-2; 7 bases map to TRBD1. J gave up 4 bases and V 5 bases, and 7 bases lay outside the gene matches. The CDR3 has 14 residues. The germline gives CDR1 MNHEY, CDR2 SMNVEV (reference sequence). CDR3 region: CASSPGTEIYGYTF. The CDR3 nucleotides read TGTGCCAGCAGTCCCGGGACAGAGATCTATGGCTACACCTTC.

The rearrangement links TRBV5-1 to TRBJ1-6; D unresolved. Germline V gene data show CDR1 as SGHRS and CDR2 as YFSETQ. Trimming removed 4 bases from V and 10 bases from J, with 12 bases in between. The CDR3 runs 13 residues. CDR3 nucleotide sequence: TGCGCCAGCAGCGCCCGAAGGAGATCACCCCTCCACTTT. Translating it yields CASSARRRSPLHF. The full variable domain, rest sourced from reference TRBV5-1 and TRBJ1-6, is KAGVTQTPRYLIKTRGQQVTLSCSPISGHRSVSWYQQTPGQGLQFLFEYFSETQRNKGNFPGRFSGRQFSNSRSEMNVSTLELGDSALYLCASSARRRSPLHFGNGTRLTVT.

This clonotype was detected only a few times. In nucleotides, the CDR3 is TGTGCCAGCAGGGCAGGGGCCCCAGACAATGAGCAGTTCTTC. Its protein product is CASRAGAPDNEQFF. This rearrangement joins TRBV28 to TRBJ2-1; a weak D match, TRBD1 (6 bases). Germline-derived CDR1 and CDR2 are MDHEN and SYDVKM. The CDR3 is made up of 14 amino acids. Between the trimmed V and J ends, which lost 6 bases and 5 bases, there was a span of 14 bases.

The sample holds a few counts of this clonotype. The rearrangement uses TRBV20-1 and TRBJ2-7; D is undetermined. Germline CDR1 DFQATT, CDR2 SNEGSKA (reference sequence). The V gene lost 7 bases and the J gene lost 2 bases, with 18 bases spanning the gap. The CDR3 length is 14 residues. The CDR3 reads CSVVRDGLTYEQYF. The CDR3 nucleotides read TGCAGTGTGGTCCGTGACGGTTTGACCTACGAGCAGTACTTC.

The V and J genes are TRBV10-2 and TRBJ2-7; tentatively, D is TRBD1 or TRBD2 (5 bases each). This CDR3 comprises 14 residues. From germline, CDR1 is WSHSY and CDR2 SAAADI. V was shortened by 7 bases and J by 2 bases, with 15 bases between the two germline ends. The CDR3 bases are TGCGCCAGCACCGACGGCGAGGGACCCTACGAGCAGTACTTC. Translation: CASTDGEGPYEQYF.

In its sample, this clonotype was seen many times. The chain has TRBV14 and TRBJ1-3; the D is unclear. The CDR3 totals 13 residues. V was clipped by 0 bases and J by 11 bases, with 11 bases between them. Germline values: CDR1 SGHDN, CDR2 FVKESK. CDR3 sequence (DNA): TGTGCCAGCAGCCAAGATAGAGGATTCCCCATATATTTT. Encoded protein: CASSQDRGFPIYF.

The V and J genes are TRBV15 and TRBJ1-5; 7 bases are shared with TRBD1. Per germline, CDR1 LNHNV and CDR2 YYDKDF (reference sequence). Trimming removed 7 bases from V and 3 bases from J; junction bases left unmatched: 12. The CDR3 is 16 residues long. As DNA, the CDR3 is TGTGCCACCACCAAAAGAACTGGACAGGTCAATCAGCCCCAGCATTTT. Its protein is CATTKRTGQVNQPQHF.

The chain recombines TRBV7-8 with TRBJ2-7; D is ambiguous. The CDR3 consists of 14 residues. V lost 5 bases to trimming and J lost 0 bases, with 11 bases between them. In germline, CDR1 is SGHVS, CDR2 FQNEAQ. For the CDR3, the DNA is TGTGCCAGCAGCCCCCGGGTAGCCTCCTACGAGCAGTACTTC. Protein product: CASSPRVASYEQYF.

This clonotype was counted only a few times. The V gene is TRBV6-2 or TRBV6-3, the J gene TRBJ2-5, with TRBD2 identical over 10 bases. The CDR3 spans 16 residues. V shed 0 bases, J shed 6 bases, and the junction held 7 bases outside the gene matches. Germline V gene lookup returns CDR1 MNHEY and CDR2 SVGEGT. CDR3 sequence (DNA): TGTGCCAGCAGTTACTCTACTAGCGGGGTTCGGAAGACCCAGTACTTC. It specifies CASSYSTSGVRKTQYF.

The V gene is TRBV3-1, the J gene TRBJ1-1, with 8 bases fitting TRBD1. Looked up from germline, CDR1 is LGHDT and CDR2 is YNNKEL (reference sequence). The junction had 5 bases not matched to a gene; V was cut back by 4 bases and J by 4 bases. CDR3 size: 14 residues. CDR3 sequence: CASSRNTGGTEAFF. CDR3 in DNA: TGTGCCAGCAGCCGTAACACAGGGGGCACTGAAGCTTTCTTT.

This clonotype was detected only a few times. The chain employs TRBV20-1 and TRBJ2-1; TRBD2 agrees at 10 bases. Unmatched junction bases numbered 5, after V lost 5 bases and J lost 4 bases. The CDR3 is 14 amino acids. CDR1 is DFQATT, CDR2 SNEGSKA, per germline (reference sequence). The CDR3 sequence is CSAPRTSGYNEQFF. The DNA for the CDR3 is TGCAGTGCTCCGCGGACTAGCGGTTACAATGAGCAGTTCTTC.

This clonotype was seen a handful of times. The CDR3 here is CASSLEWLPQETQYF. DNA for the CDR3: TGTGCCAGCAGCTTAGAATGGCTACCGCAAGAGACCCAGTACTTC. The chain employs TRBV11-2 and TRBJ2-5; no clear D gene. Looked up from germline, CDR1 is SGHAT and CDR2 is FQNNGV. V was cut by 0 bases and J by 2 bases, with 10 bases left in between. CDR3 size: 15 residues.

J is TRBJ1-5 and V is TRBV7-6; a possible D gene is TRBD1 (6 bases). The CDR3 spans 15 residues. The ends were cut back, 1 base at V and 0 bases at J, with 7 bases in the middle. The germline V gene encodes CDR1 SGHVS and CDR2 FNYEAQ. CDR3 residues: CASSLGTDSNQPQHF. CDR3 nucleotide sequence: TGTGCCAGCAGCTTAGGGACAGATAGCAATCAGCCCCAGCATTTT.

DNA for the CDR3: TGTGCCAGCAGCCAGGGGAGGCGACCCTTTAGCAATCAGCCCCAGCATTTT. Protein: CASSQGRRPFSNQPQHF. The chain couples TRBV28 to TRBJ1-5; possibly TRBD1 for D (6 bases). There are 17 residues in the CDR3. Germline V gene lookup returns CDR1 MDHEN and CDR2 SYDVKM. V lost 6 bases and J 0 bases, leaving 18 bases between the germline ends.

The V gene is TRBV27, the J gene TRBJ2-1; 7 bases map to TRBD1. TRBJ2-5 explains the end of the DNA better; the J call may be wrong. The CDR3 length is 14 residues. CDR1 is MNHEY and CDR2 is SMNVEV in the germline V gene (reference sequence). CDR3 amino acids: CASRREGGDRTQYF. The CDR3 DNA is TGTGCCAGCAGGCGTGAAGGGGGCGATCGGACCCAGTACTTC.

This sequence joins TRBV5-4 and TRBJ2-5; no clear D gene. CDR1 SGHNT and CDR2 YYREEE come from the germline V gene (reference sequence). Trimming took 0 bases from V and 0 from J, leaving 3 bases between them. CDR3 length equals 13 residues. This CDR3 reads CASSLENQETQYF. The CDR3 DNA sequence: TGTGCCAGCAGCTTGGAGAACCAAGAGACCCAGTACTTC. The variable domain in full, with the rest retrieved from reference TRBV5-4 and TRBJ2-5, is ETGVTQSPTHLIKTRGQQVTLRCSSQSGHNTVSWYQQALGQGPQFIFQYYREEENGRGNFPPRFSGLQFPNYSSELNVNALELDDSALYLCASSLENQETQYFGPGTRLLVL.

This chain joins TRBV7-9 and TRBJ2-5; D possibly corresponds to TRBD1 (5 bases). The V gene's germline CDR1 is SEHNR and CDR2 FQNEAQ (reference sequence). The CDR3 spans 16 residues. V was clipped by 4 bases and J by 9 bases, with 24 bases between them. For the CDR3, the DNA is TGTGCCAGCAGCTCCCCCAGGGCGCTCCTTAAAGAAGCCCAGTACTTC. It yields the protein CASSSPRALLKEAQYF.

This clonotype was counted only a few times. The genes are TRBV6-2 or TRBV6-3 and TRBJ2-7; D is possibly TRBD1 (5 bases). Trimming removed 8 bases at V and 1 base at J, with 9 bases between. There are 12 residues in the CDR3. Germline V gene sequence: CDR1 MNHEY, CDR2 SVGEGT. DNA of the CDR3: TGTGCCAGCGGACAAGGTTCCTACGAGCAGTACTTC. Translating gives CASGQGSYEQYF.

This rearrangement joins TRBV20-1 to TRBJ2-7; D possibly corresponds to TRBD1 (5 bases). Per germline, CDR1 DFQATT and CDR2 SNEGSKA (reference sequence). Between the trimmed V and J ends, which lost 5 bases and 1 base, there was a span of 15 bases. The CDR3 spans 14 residues. CDR3 residues: CSAQPQGFSYEQYF. CDR3 bases: TGCAGTGCTCAGCCCCAGGGATTTTCCTACGAGCAGTACTTC.

This clonotype was seen a few times. The chain has TRBV7-2 and TRBJ2-1; D is possibly TRBD1 or TRBD2 (5 bases each). Germline V gene data show CDR1 as SGHTA and CDR2 as FQGNSA. Trimming took off 0 bases at V and 1 base at J, with 19 bases between the two ends. CDR3 length: 19 amino acids. CDR3 amino acids: CASSLAPWAGRRSYNEQFF. The CDR3 bases are TGTGCCAGCAGCTTAGCCCCCTGGGCAGGGCGGAGGTCCTACAATGAGCAGTTCTTC.

The rearrangement joins TRBV16 to TRBJ1-1; no reliable D call. There are 14 residues in the CDR3. CDR1 KGHSY and CDR2 FQNENV come from the germline V gene. Between the trimmed V and J ends, which lost 0 bases and 9 bases, there was a span of 14 bases. CDR3 bases: TGTGCCAGCAGCCAATCTAAGGGAGAGATGAAAGCTTTCTTT. Translation gives CASSQSKGEMKAFF.

The chain couples TRBV4-3 to TRBJ2-5, with D possibly matching TRBD1 (6 bases). TRBJ2-7 explains the end of the DNA better; the J call may be wrong. Per germline, CDR1 LGHNA and CDR2 YSLEER. The CDR3 loop spans 15 amino acids. The CDR3 DNA reads as TGCGCCAGCAGGTTGTCCAGGGGCCACTCCTACGAGCAGTACTTC. Translation: CASRLSRGHSYEQYF.